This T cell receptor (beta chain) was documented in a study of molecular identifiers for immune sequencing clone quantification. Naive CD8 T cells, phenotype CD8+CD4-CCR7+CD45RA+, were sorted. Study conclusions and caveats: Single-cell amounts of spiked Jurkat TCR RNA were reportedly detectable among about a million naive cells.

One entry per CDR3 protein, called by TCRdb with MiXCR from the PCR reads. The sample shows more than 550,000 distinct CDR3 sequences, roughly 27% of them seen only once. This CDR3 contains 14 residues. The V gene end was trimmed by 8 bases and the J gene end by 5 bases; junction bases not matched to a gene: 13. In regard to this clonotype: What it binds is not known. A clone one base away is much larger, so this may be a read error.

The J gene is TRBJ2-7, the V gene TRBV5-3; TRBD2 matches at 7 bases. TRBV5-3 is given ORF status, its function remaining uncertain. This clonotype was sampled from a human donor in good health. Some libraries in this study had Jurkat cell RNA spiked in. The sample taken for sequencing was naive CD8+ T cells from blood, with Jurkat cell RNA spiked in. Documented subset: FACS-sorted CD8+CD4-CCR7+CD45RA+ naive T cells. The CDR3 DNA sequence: TGTGCCAGCAGTCGGACTAGTCGCCGCCACGAGCAGTACTTC. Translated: CASSRTSRRHEQYF.